This TCR beta chain emerged from a study of blood T cell repertoires in COVID-19. Across the whole study: Sources were T cells, B-cell-depleted T cells, or PBMCs; the material itself was cDNA or gDNA.

Authors' data handling: Nucleated cell counts were estimated from reference gene primer amplification. The protocol was immunoSEQ multiplex PCR, while the TCRdb copy is restricted to in-frame clones and leaves out a portion. The DNA gave D and trimming, while V, J and clone size come from that table. The sample consists of tens of thousands of clones, around 85% of them appearing once. Sequencing was performed on peripheral blood. This clonotype originated in a man older than 75 with acute or convalescent COVID-19.

CDR3 bases: TGTGCCAGCAGCCTAGGACAGGGGAACACTGAAGCTTTCTTT. This encodes CASSLGQGNTEAFF. The gene calls are TRBV14 and TRBJ1-1, with 8 bases identical to TRBD1. The CDR3 spans 14 residues. Germline CDR1 SGHDN, CDR2 FVKESK. After removal of 4 bases from V and 1 base from J, the junction contained 2 bases not matched to a gene.